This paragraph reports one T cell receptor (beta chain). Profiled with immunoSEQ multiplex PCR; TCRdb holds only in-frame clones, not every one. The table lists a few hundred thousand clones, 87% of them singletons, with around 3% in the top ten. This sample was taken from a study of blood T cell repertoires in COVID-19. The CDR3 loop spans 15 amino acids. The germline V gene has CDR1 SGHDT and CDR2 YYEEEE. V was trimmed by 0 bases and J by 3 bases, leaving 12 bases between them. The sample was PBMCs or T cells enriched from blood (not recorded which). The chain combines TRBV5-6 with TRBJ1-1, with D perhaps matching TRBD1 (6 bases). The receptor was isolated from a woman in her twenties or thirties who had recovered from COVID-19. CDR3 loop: CASSLDRTEDTEAFF. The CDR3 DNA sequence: TGTGCCAGCAGCTTGGACCGGACAGAAGACACTGAAGCTTTCTTT.